This T cell receptor (beta chain) was sequenced during a study of patients and donors after allogeneic stem cell transplantation. MiXCR, run by TCRdb on the RT-PCR reads, gives a single entry per CDR3 protein. The sample lists roughly 880,000 distinct CDR3 sequences, around 17% occurring once. A few counts support this clonotype. Germline V gene data show CDR1 as SGHAT and CDR2 as FQNNGV. The CDR3 has 18 amino acids. V shed 5 bases, J shed 2 bases, and the junction held 13 bases outside the gene matches. The sample was blood, either unsorted or a sorted T cell fraction (not recorded which). This sequence joins TRBV11-2 and TRBJ2-3; 10 bases fit TRBD2. This TCR came from a human donor who was either an allogeneic HSCT recipient or a stem cell or donor lymphocyte infusion donor (not recorded which). It is not recorded whose cells these are; they may come from a transplant donor. The CDR3 DNA sequence: TGTGCCAGCAGCGCACCACCCGGGACTAGCGCCTACACAGATACGCAGTATTTT. Translated: CASSAPPGTSAYTDTQYF.